Each of the 32 T cell receptor beta chains below was sequenced from the same sample in a study of blood T cells in healthy people across ages. Through a sample-barcoded 5' primer and a J-beta primer mix, a second PCR was run for roughly 7 to 11 cycles. MiXCR, applied by TCRdb to the 5' RACE reads, yields one record per CDR3 protein. The sample lists about 930,000 distinct CDR3 sequences, just under 30% seen once, with roughly 10% in the top ten. The same data also contributed to another study, on T cells of mothers and their children.

The sequenced sample was blood. These receptors came from a woman in her forties in good health.

This clonotype was observed once. One end of the junction does not line up with germline, which may come from a read error. The genes are TRBV10-3 and TRBJ2-6; a possible D gene is TRBD1 (6 bases). This CDR3 region has 15 residues. Looked up from germline, CDR1 is ENHRY and CDR2 is SYGVKD. The CDR3 DNA follows: TGTACCATCAATGCAGGGGCCTCTGGGGCCAACGTCCTGACTTTC. Translation gives CTINAGASGANVLTF.

As to this clonotype: A much more abundant neighbour one base away suggests this may be a read error. The V gene is TRBV7-2, the J gene TRBJ2-7; perhaps TRBD2 as D (7 bases). The germline CDR1 and CDR2 sequences are SGHTA and FQGNSA. CDR3 length equals 13 residues. Trimming removed 8 bases at V and 3 bases at J, with 14 bases between. CDR3 DNA: TGTGCCAGCGCTGGGGGCGGGAGCTACGAGCAGTACTTC. Its translation: CASAGGGSYEQYF.

The chain has TRBV20-1 and TRBJ2-7; 7 positions match TRBD1. Trimming took 8 bases from V and 4 from J; bases not matched to a gene: 8. This CDR3 region has 12 residues. Germline CDR1 and CDR2: DFQATT and SNEGSKA (reference sequence). For the CDR3, the DNA is TGCAGTCCCTGGACAGGTACTTACGAGCAGTACTTC. It yields the protein CSPWTGTYEQYF.

This clonotype appeared once. One end of the junction is discordant with germline, which a read error may explain. V and J are TRBV6-6 and TRBJ2-5; 7 bases line up with TRBD1. Germline V gives CDR1 MNHNY, CDR2 SVGAGI (reference sequence). CDR3 length: 14 residues. CDR3 loop: CASSYYRGQETQYF. In DNA, the CDR3 is TGTGCCAGCAGCTACTACAGGGGTCAAGAGACCCAGTACTTC.

This rearrangement joins TRBV14 to TRBJ2-3; unclear D gene. Trimming shortened V by 0 bases and J by 2 bases, and 9 bases separated the two germline ends. The germline V gene has CDR1 SGHDN and CDR2 FVKESK. CDR3 size: 15 residues. The CDR3 reads CASSQDLRTTDTQYF. As DNA, the CDR3 is TGTGCCAGCAGCCAAGATCTAAGGACCACAGATACGCAGTATTTT.

This clonotype was recorded many times. The rearrangement uses TRBV20-1 and TRBJ2-7, with D uncertain. Trimming stripped 2 bases from V and 2 bases from J, with 16 bases between. Germline V gene lookup returns CDR1 DFQATT and CDR2 SNEGSKA (reference sequence). CDR3 length equals 15 residues. CDR3 in DNA: TGCAGTGCTAGATCTATGGCGTCAAATACCTACGAGCAGTACTTC. It yields the protein CSARSMASNTYEQYF.

This clonotype was picked up many times. V usage is TRBV4-1 and J usage is TRBJ2-5, with D unresolved. Germline V gene sequence: CDR1 MGHRA, CDR2 YSYEKL. V was clipped by 1 base and J by 5 bases, with 20 bases between them. This CDR3 is 17 amino acids long. CDR3 DNA sequence: TGCGCCAGCAGCCAAGGCCCCCGTAGGGCCTCCGGGGAGACCCAGTACTTC. It translates to CASSQGPRRASGETQYF.

In its sample, this clonotype was seen many times. The chain is built from TRBV29-1 and TRBJ1-1; no reliable D call. The V gene lost 4 bases and the J gene lost 1 base, with 4 bases spanning the gap. Germline lookup yields CDR1 SQVTM and CDR2 ANQGSEA. The CDR3 has 11 amino acids. CDR3 nucleotides: TGCAGCGTTGGACAGAACACTGAAGCTTTCTTT. It translates to CSVGQNTEAFF.

CDR3: CASKMTGGGETQYF. The CDR3, as DNA: TGTGCCAGCAAGATGACAGGGGGCGGAGAGACCCAGTACTTC. V usage is TRBV6-1 and J usage is TRBJ2-5, with 10 nucleotides matching TRBD1. The trim removed 7 bases at V and 4 bases at J, leaving 6 bases unmatched. Per germline, CDR1 MNHNS and CDR2 SASEGT. The CDR3 is 14 residues long.

This clonotype was observed at least ten times. The chain recombines TRBV28 with TRBJ2-7; 11 bases agree with TRBD2. Per the germline V gene, CDR1 is MDHEN and CDR2 is SYDVKM. Losses at the gene ends were 1 base for V and 0 bases for J; bases not matched to a gene: 11. This CDR3 has 19 amino acids. For the CDR3, the DNA is TGTGCCAGCAGTTTATTGGGGCTAGCGGGGGGAAGGAGCTCCTACGAGCAGTACTTC. It codes for CASSLLGLAGGRSSYEQYF.

As regards this clonotype: It may be a read error: a sequence one base away is much more abundant. V usage is TRBV28 and J usage is TRBJ1-1, with D unresolved. Germline lookup yields CDR1 MDHEN and CDR2 SYDVKM. The CDR3 contains 15 residues. The DNA of the CDR3 is TGTGCCAGCAGCCCTGCGGCAGGAGGGTACACTGGAGCTTTCTTT. Amino acids: CASSPAAGGYTGAFF.

The table lists this clonotype with many counts. The chain employs TRBV2 and TRBJ2-7, with D uncertain. CDR1 is SNHLY, CDR2 FYNNEI, per germline. V was trimmed by 4 bases and J by 2 bases, leaving 6 bases between them. The CDR3 is 12 residues long. The CDR3 region is CASSVSPYEQYF. In nucleotides, the CDR3 is TGTGCCAGCAGTGTAAGTCCCTACGAGCAGTACTTC.

The chain uses TRBV7-9 and TRBJ1-2; 7 bases are shared with TRBD1. The CDR3 has 16 residues. After removal of 5 bases from V and 8 bases from J, the junction contained 17 bases not matched to a gene. Germline CDR1 is SEHNR and CDR2 is FQNEAQ (reference sequence). The CDR3 coding sequence is TGTGCCAGCAGCCCCCCAGACAGGGTGGGGAGAAAAGGCTACACCTTC. Amino acid sequence: CASSPPDRVGRKGYTF.

V is TRBV27 and J is TRBJ1-2; tentative D call: TRBD1 (6 bases). Trimming took off 6 bases at V and 5 bases at J, with 16 bases between the two ends. The germline CDR1 and CDR2 sequences are MNHEY and SMNVEV (reference sequence). The length of the CDR3 is 14 residues. The CDR3 loop reads CASRTQGDGYGYTF. The CDR3 bases are TGTGCCAGCAGGACACAGGGAGATGGGTATGGCTACACCTTC.

This clonotype has just a few counts. The rearrangement links TRBV5-8 to TRBJ2-5; D possibly uses TRBD1 or TRBD2 (5 bases each). The V end was cut by 6 bases, the J end by 5 bases, with 14 bases between. The CDR3 length is 13 residues. From germline, CDR1 is SGHTS and CDR2 YDEGEE. CDR3 amino acids: CASMVRGWETQYF. CDR3 coding DNA: TGTGCCAGCATGGTGAGGGGCTGGGAGACCCAGTACTTC.

This clonotype was detected ten times or more. The J gene is TRBJ2-1, the V gene TRBV29-1; D gene unclear. The CDR3 runs 11 residues. Germline V lookup: CDR1 SQVTM, CDR2 ANQGSEA. The V gene lost 2 bases and the J gene lost 7 bases, with 6 bases spanning the gap. The CDR3 spells CSVERRNEQFF. CDR3 coding DNA: TGCAGCGTTGAACGGCGGAATGAGCAGTTCTTC.

This chain connects TRBV4-1 to TRBJ2-5; TRBD1 might be the D (5 bases). The end of the DNA fits TRBJ2-7 better, so the J call may be wrong. CDR3 length: 16 amino acids. The germline gives CDR1 MGHRA, CDR2 YSYEKL. DNA for the CDR3: TGCGCCAGCAGCCAAGTGGGGCGGAGCAGGAACTACGAGCAGTACTTC. Its translation: CASSQVGRSRNYEQYF.

This clonotype was seen ten or more times. The chain couples TRBV7-2 to TRBJ2-3, with unresolved D. This CDR3 is 14 amino acids long. Trimming left V 1 base short and J 6 bases short, with 11 bases between. In germline, CDR1 is SGHTA, CDR2 FQGNSA. In DNA, the CDR3 is TGTGCCAGCAGCTTAGACCTACTCCCGGATACGCAGTATTTT. This codes for CASSLDLLPDTQYF.

V gene TRBV2 combines with J gene TRBJ1-5; no firm D call. CDR1 SNHLY and CDR2 FYNNEI come from the germline V gene. The CDR3 runs to 14 residues. V lost 3 bases and J lost 4, with 10 bases in between. The CDR3 loop reads CASSDGKVNQPQHF. The CDR3 DNA reads TGTGCCAGCAGTGACGGCAAGGTGAATCAGCCCCAGCATTTT.

This clonotype was recorded a few times. The gene calls are TRBV2 and TRBJ2-7, with 7 bases identical to TRBD1. The germline V gene has CDR1 SNHLY and CDR2 FYNNEI. V was pared by 8 bases and J by 3 bases, with 13 bases of the junction left unmatched. This CDR3 is 15 amino acids long. This chain's CDR3 is CASSIEGQGVYEQYF. In nucleotides, the CDR3 is TGTGCCAGCTCAATTGAGGGGCAGGGGGTCTACGAGCAGTACTTC.

Many counts were recorded for this clonotype. The V call is TRBV4-1, the J call TRBJ2-1, with 12 positions matching TRBD1. Trimming removed 1 base from V and 7 bases from J; junction bases left unmatched: 5. The CDR3 is 16 residues long. Germline CDR1 MGHRA, CDR2 YSYEKL. The CDR3 DNA sequence: TGCGCCAGCAGCCAAGCCGGGACAGGGGGCTTAAATGAGCAGTTCTTC. Translating gives CASSQAGTGGLNEQFF.

The V gene is TRBV27, the J gene TRBJ2-5, with D hard to call. The CDR3 covers 13 residues. Germline V lookup: CDR1 MNHEY, CDR2 SMNVEV (reference sequence). Trimming shortened V by 3 bases and J by 0 bases, and 5 bases separated the two germline ends. The CDR3 coding sequence is TGTGCCAGCAGTTTTATCGACCAAGAGACCCAGTACTTC. Amino acids: CASSFIDQETQYF.

This clonotype was recorded at least ten times. The chain joins TRBV4-1 to TRBJ2-1; 10 nucleotides agree with TRBD1. CDR1 and CDR2 (germline): MGHRA, YSYEKL. The CDR3 totals 14 residues. The V gene end was trimmed by 3 bases and the J gene end by 8 bases; junction bases not matched to a gene: 4. The CDR3 loop reads CASSQIGTGDEQFF. CDR3 sequence (DNA): TGCGCCAGCAGCCAGATAGGGACAGGGGATGAGCAGTTCTTC.

This clonotype was observed many times. The chain joins TRBV7-3 to TRBJ1-4; no firm D call. The V and J ends lost 10 bases and 0 bases respectively, with 9 bases between them. There are 13 residues in the CDR3. Per germline, CDR1 SGHTA and CDR2 FQGTGA. The CDR3 coding sequence is TGTGCCAACGTTGTTGCAACTAATGAAAAACTGTTTTTT. Residues: CANVVATNEKLFF.

In regard to this clonotype: A much larger clonotype is one base distant, so this may be a read error. The chain links TRBV7-2 to TRBJ2-7; 7 bases are a match to TRBD1. Germline V gene data show CDR1 as SGHTA and CDR2 as FQGNSA. Losses at the gene ends were 5 bases for V and 2 bases for J; bases not matched to a gene: 3. This CDR3 has 13 residues. For the CDR3, the DNA is TGTACCAGCAGCGACAGGGCCGCCTACGAGCAGTACTTC. It is translated as CTSSDRAAYEQYF.

In its sample, this clonotype was seen a few times. The chain uses TRBV6-6 and TRBJ1-1, with 7 bases matching TRBD1. With 2 bases clipped from V and 4 bases from J, the junction kept 7 bases outside the gene matches. This CDR3 is 15 amino acids long. Germline V CDR1 and CDR2: MNHNY, SVGAGI (reference sequence). The CDR3 nucleotides read TGTGCCAGCAGTTACGAGGTAGGGGGCTTCACTGAAGCTTTCTTT. Translating it yields CASSYEVGGFTEAFF.

The chain carries TRBV7-6 and TRBJ1-6, with 7 nucleotides matching TRBD1. The V gene's germline CDR1 is SGHVS and CDR2 FNYEAQ. This CDR3 contains 16 residues. With 0 bases clipped from V and 3 bases from J, the junction kept 2 bases outside the gene matches. The CDR3 protein is CASSLAGQDYNSPLHF. The CDR3 bases are TGTGCCAGCAGCTTAGCCGGACAGGACTATAATTCACCCCTCCACTTT.

CDR3 coding DNA: TGTGCCAGCAGAGAGTCAGGGGTACTACAGCCCCAGCATTTT. As protein: CASRESGVLQPQHF. The J gene is TRBJ1-5, the V gene TRBV2; a weak D match, TRBD1 (6 bases). The CDR3 has 14 amino acids. Germline V gene lookup returns CDR1 SNHLY and CDR2 FYNNEI. V was clipped by 6 bases and J by 7 bases, with 16 bases between them.

This clonotype was picked up many times. This rearrangement joins TRBV20-1 to TRBJ2-7, with D unclear. The CDR3 runs to 13 residues. V lost 2 bases and J lost 3, with 11 bases in between. Germline V gene data show CDR1 as DFQATT and CDR2 as SNEGSKA (reference sequence). This CDR3 is CSARWNNNYEQYF. CDR3 in DNA: TGCAGTGCTAGATGGAACAATAACTACGAGCAGTACTTC.

There are a few counts of this clonotype. V usage is TRBV29-1 and J usage is TRBJ2-5, with D maybe TRBD1 (6 bases). Looked up from germline, CDR1 is SQVTM and CDR2 is ANQGSEA. The CDR3 is 12 residues long. The V gene lost 3 bases and the J gene lost 5 bases, with 10 bases spanning the gap. The CDR3 loop is CSVEGQGETQYF. The CDR3 DNA reads as TGCAGCGTTGAGGGCCAGGGGGAGACCCAGTACTTC.

This clonotype has more than one count but fewer than ten. The J gene is TRBJ1-2, the V gene TRBV9, with 7 bases aligning to TRBD1. The CDR3 runs 16 residues. With 0 bases clipped from V and 2 bases from J, the junction kept 7 bases outside the gene matches. Germline CDR1 SGDLS, CDR2 YYNGEE. The CDR3 DNA is TGTGCCAGCAGCGTAGCCCAGGACAGGAACAACTATGGCTACACCTTC. This sequence encodes CASSVAQDRNNYGYTF.

In its sample, this clonotype was seen a few times. The genes are TRBV4-3 and TRBJ2-6, with no clear D. The germline V gene encodes CDR1 LGHNA and CDR2 YSLEER. V was cut by 2 bases and J by 0 bases, with 11 bases left in between. The CDR3 is 17 amino acids. Here the CDR3 reads CASSQSFLRSGANVLTF. DNA of the CDR3: TGCGCCAGCAGCCAATCTTTCCTGCGCTCTGGGGCCAACGTCCTGACTTTC.